Listed below are T cell receptor beta chains from one sample, sequenced in a study of shared clonotypes between healthy human individuals. The repertoire was sequenced with immunoSEQ multiplex PCR; TCRdb's copy has only in-frame clones and lacks some. The sample yields millions of clones, 90% to 95% seen once. What was sequenced was naive CD4+ T cells sorted from blood. Receptors were obtained from a young man in good health. Both conserved end residues are part of each CDR3. The D gene is left open where the match is weak. A row's size may be missing; if present it is once, few, many or a size class.

size	V	D	J	DNA	CDR3
.	TRBV10-1	.	TRBJ1-4	TGCGCCAGCAGGAAGGTGGAAACTAATGAAAAACTGTTTTTT	CASRKVETNEKLFF
.	TRBV4-2	.	TRBJ1-5	TGTGCCAGCAGCAAAGACTCCAGCAATCAGCCCCAGCATTTT	CASSKDSSNQPQHF
.	TRBV10-3	TRBD1	TRBJ1-2	TGTGCCATCACGGGGACAGGGGTTGGCTACACCTTC	CAITGTGVGYTF
.	TRBV7-7	.	TRBJ1-5	TGTGCTAGCAGCTTAAATATAGGAGATCAGCCCCAGCATTTT	CASSLNIGDQPQHF
once	TRBV27	.	TRBJ1-2	TGTGCCAGCAGTCACCAGGGATTTCTAAACTATGGCTACACCTTC	CASSHQGFLNYGYTF
.	TRBV5-4	.	TRBJ1-1	TGTGCCACCAAGGGGGGGCAATTGAACACTGAAGCTTTCTTT	CATKGGQLNTEAFF
.	TRBV5-1	.	TRBJ1-6	TGCGCCAGCAGCTTGGGCCCGTATAATTCACCCCTCCACTTT	CASSLGPYNSPLHF
.	TRBV18	.	TRBJ1-1	TGTGCCAGCTCCGCCAGGGGAACTGAAGCTTTCTTT	CASSARGTEAFF
.	TRBV11-2	TRBD1	TRBJ2-5	TGTGCCAGCAGCTGGACCGGGACAGAAGAGACCCAGTACTTC	CASSWTGTEETQYF
.	TRBV6-5	.	TRBJ2-7	TGTGCCAGCAGCTGGGACACCTCCTACGAGCAGTACTTC	CASSWDTSYEQYF
.	TRBV6-8	.	TRBJ1-3	TGTGCCAGCGGCCGGCCCCGTGCCCGAAACACCATATATTTT	CASGRPRARNTIYF
.	TRBV7-6	TRBD2	TRBJ2-2	TGTGCCAGCAGCTTAGGTCTAGCGGGACCCGGGGAGCTGTTTTTT	CASSLGLAGPGELFF
many	TRBV19	.	TRBJ2-7	TGTGCCAGTAGTATCGGGGGCCCGGGCGAGCAGTACTTC	CASSIGGPGEQYF
.	TRBV6-6	TRBD2	TRBJ2-5	TGTGCCAGCAGCCGAGCGGGGGGGGAGACCCAGTACTTC	CASSRAGGETQYF
.	TRBV7-9	TRBD1	TRBJ2-6	TGTGCCAGCAGCCCGCGACAGGGGGTCAACGTCCTGACTTTC	CASSPRQGVNVLTF
once	TRBV9	TRBD1	TRBJ1-1	TGTGCCAGCAGCCCGACAGGGGCCACTGAAGCTTTCTTT	CASSPTGATEAFF
.	TRBV5-1	TRBD2	TRBJ2-7	TGCGCCAGCAGCTTGGTTGCGGGAGGAGTCGAGCAGTACTTC	CASSLVAGGVEQYF
.	TRBV18	.	TRBJ2-1	TGTGCCAGCTCAATCACCGGGACACCCACCGATGAGCAGTTCTTC	CASSITGTPTDEQFF
.	TRBV6-5	.	TRBJ2-5	TGTGCCAGCAGTTCCCCCGGGGAGACCCAGTACTTC	CASSSPGETQYF
.	TRBV5-1	TRBD2	TRBJ2-2	TGCGCCAGCCTCCACCTGTCGGTAGCGGGTGAGAGCTTGGCCGGGGAGCTGTTTTTT	CASLHLSVAGESLAGELFF
.	TRBV28	.	TRBJ1-2	TGTGCCAGCAGTTTAGCAGTAGGGACTATCGGCTACACCTTC	CASSLAVGTIGYTF
.	TRBV7-2	.	TRBJ1-6	TGTGCCAGCAGCCTGGAATGGAATTCACCCCTCCACTTT	CASSLEWNSPLHF
.	TRBV7-2	.	TRBJ2-5	TGTGCCAGCAGCTTGGCAGAGACCCAGTACTTC	CASSLAETQYF
.	TRBV10-1	.	TRBJ2-7	TGCGCCAGCAGTGAAAAGGGCCCCTACGAGCAGTACTTC	CASSEKGPYEQYF
.	TRBV2	.	TRBJ1-4	TGTGCCAGCAGTGAAGGGGGTCCAACTAATGAAAAACTGTTTTTT	CASSEGGPTNEKLFF
.	TRBV9	.	TRBJ1-6	TGTGCCAGCCGAAAAGCGGACCATTCACCCCTCCACTTT	CASRKADHSPLHF
.	TRBV5-1	.	TRBJ1-2	TGCGCCAGCAGCTTGGGACAGGAAGGCTATGGCTACACCTTC	CASSLGQEGYGYTF
.	TRBV11-2	TRBD2	TRBJ2-5	TGTGCCAGCAGCTTAGGAACGAGCGGGAGGGAGACCCAGTACTTC	CASSLGTSGRETQYF
.	TRBV6-1	TRBD1	TRBJ1-1	TGTGCCAGCAGTGGAGGGGGCCTGCGGATGAACACTGAAGCTTTCTTT	CASSGGGLRMNTEAFF
.	TRBV27	.	TRBJ1-1	TGTGCCAGCAGTTCGCTCCAGGGAAGAGGGAACACTGAAGCTTTCTTT	CASSSLQGRGNTEAFF
.	TRBV7-2	.	TRBJ2-7	TGTGCCAGCAGCCTTAGAGTTAGCTCCTACGAGCAGTACTTC	CASSLRVSSYEQYF
.	TRBV5-1	TRBD2	TRBJ2-1	TGCGCCAGCAGCACCGGGACTAGCGATGAGCAGTTCTTC	CASSTGTSDEQFF
once	TRBV10-3	.	TRBJ2-4	TGTGCCATCAGTGGAGGTAGCGGAGGTGGAAACATTCAGTACTTC	CAISGGSGGGNIQYF
once	TRBV6-6	.	TRBJ2-7	TGTGCCAGCAGTTACTCGAGATTCCTGGGCGGCGAGCAGTACTTC	CASSYSRFLGGEQYF
.	TRBV28	.	TRBJ1-1	TGTGCCAGCAGGGGATCCGGCATCCGAGCTTTCTTT	CASRGSGIRAFF
.	TRBV5-1	TRBD2	TRBJ2-1	TGCGCCAGCAGCTTGACTAGCGGTCAGAATGAGCAGTTCTTC	CASSLTSGQNEQFF
.	TRBV6-6	.	TRBJ2-6	TGTGCCAGCAGCGGGGGGGCCAACGTCCTGACTTTC	CASSGGANVLTF
.	TRBV5-1	.	TRBJ2-2	TGCGCCAGCAGCGCCCGGGGACTGAACACCGGGGAGCTGTTTTTT	CASSARGLNTGELFF
.	TRBV6-5	TRBD2	TRBJ2-7	TGTGCCAGCAGACCTCTAGCGGGGGGATTCGGCGAGCAGTACTTC	CASRPLAGGFGEQYF
.	TRBV28	.	TRBJ2-5	TGTGCCAGCAGGGACCAATTGAGGGGTCAGGAGACCCAGTACTTC	CASRDQLRGQETQYF
.	TRBV30	.	TRBJ2-5	TGTGCCTGGAGTGTACGTAGTAGCCTAGGGGAGACCCAGTACTTC	CAWSVRSSLGETQYF
.	TRBV28	.	TRBJ2-1	TGTGCCAGCAGCCCTTCCCGCCTCAGTGAGCAGTTCTTC	CASSPSRLSEQFF
.	TRBV18	TRBD1	TRBJ2-6	TGTGCCAGCTCACCCGGGACAGGGCCCCGCTCTGGGGCCAACGTCCTGACTTTC	CASSPGTGPRSGANVLTF
.	TRBV5-1	TRBD2	TRBJ2-3	TGCGCCAGCAGCTTGGCGAGCGGGGGGCAAGATACGCAGTATTTT	CASSLASGGQDTQYF
.	TRBV6-5	.	TRBJ2-1	TGTGCCAGCAGTGGAGGGACAGCGGGTCATGAGCAGTTCTTC	CASSGGTAGHEQFF
.	TRBV30	.	TRBJ1-6	TGTGCCTGGACCGGGGACACCTTCCTTAATTCACCCCTCCACTTT	CAWTGDTFLNSPLHF
.	TRBV6-5	.	TRBJ1-2	TGTGCCAGCAGCCAGGCTAACTATGGCTACACCTTC	CASSQANYGYTF
.	TRBV19	.	TRBJ1-5	TGTGCCAGTAGTATGATAGAGAGCGGTCAGCCCCAGCATTTT	CASSMIESGQPQHF
.	TRBV11-2	TRBD1	TRBJ1-6	TGTGCCAGCAGCTCTTCGGGACAGGGCCGGAGCTCCTATAATTCACCCCTCCACTTT	CASSSSGQGRSSYNSPLHF
.	TRBV30	.	TRBJ2-7	TGTGCCTGGAGTGTAGGTCAGGAGCAGTACTTC	CAWSVGQEQYF
.	TRBV5-6	.	TRBJ1-5	TGTGCCAGCAGTTATTGGGGCGGTGGGAATCAGCCCCAGCATTTT	CASSYWGGGNQPQHF
.	TRBV18	.	TRBJ1-1	TGTGCCAGCTCCACGACGGGGGAGCCAATGAACACTGAAGCTTTCTTT	CASSTTGEPMNTEAFF
.	TRBV27	TRBD2	TRBJ2-1	TGTGCCAGCAGGGGACTAGCGTCCAATGAGCAGTTCTTC	CASRGLASNEQFF
.	TRBV2	.	TRBJ1-4	TGTGCCAGCAGTGAACCGAGACAGGTTAATGAAAAACTGTTTTTT	CASSEPRQVNEKLFF